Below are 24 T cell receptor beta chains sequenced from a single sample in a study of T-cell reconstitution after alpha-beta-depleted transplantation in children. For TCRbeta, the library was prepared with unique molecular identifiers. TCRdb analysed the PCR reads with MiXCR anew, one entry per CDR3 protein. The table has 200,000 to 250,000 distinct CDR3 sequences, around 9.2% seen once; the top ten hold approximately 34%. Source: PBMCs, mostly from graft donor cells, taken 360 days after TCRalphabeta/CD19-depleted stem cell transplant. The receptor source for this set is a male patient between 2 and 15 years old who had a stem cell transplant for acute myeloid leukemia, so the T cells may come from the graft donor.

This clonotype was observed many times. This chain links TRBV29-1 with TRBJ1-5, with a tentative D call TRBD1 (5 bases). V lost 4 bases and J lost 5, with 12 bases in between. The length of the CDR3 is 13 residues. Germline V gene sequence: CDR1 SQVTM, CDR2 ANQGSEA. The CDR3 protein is CSVAPGGDQPQHF. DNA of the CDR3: TGCAGCGTTGCCCCGGGAGGGGATCAGCCCCAGCATTTT.

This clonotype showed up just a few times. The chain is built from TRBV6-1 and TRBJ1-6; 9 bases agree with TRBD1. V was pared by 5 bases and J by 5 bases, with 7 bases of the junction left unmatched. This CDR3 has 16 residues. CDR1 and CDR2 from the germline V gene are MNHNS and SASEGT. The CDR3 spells CASSLGQGNNNSPLHF. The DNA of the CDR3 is TGTGCCAGCAGTCTCGGACAGGGGAATAATAATTCACCCCTCCACTTT.

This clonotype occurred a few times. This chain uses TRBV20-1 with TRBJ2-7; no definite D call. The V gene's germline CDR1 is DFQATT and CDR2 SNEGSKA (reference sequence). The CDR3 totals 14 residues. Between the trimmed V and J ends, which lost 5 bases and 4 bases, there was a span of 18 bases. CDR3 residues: CSASEWDDLYEQYF. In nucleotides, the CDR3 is TGCAGTGCTTCAGAGTGGGATGACTTATACGAGCAGTACTTC.

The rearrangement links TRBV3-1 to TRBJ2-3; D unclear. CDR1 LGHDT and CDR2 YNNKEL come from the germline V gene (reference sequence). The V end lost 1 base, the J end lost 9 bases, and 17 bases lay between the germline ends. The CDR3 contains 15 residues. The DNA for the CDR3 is TGTGCCAGCAGCCAAGGCCCTTCTGGCGCCCAGACGCAGTATTTT. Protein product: CASSQGPSGAQTQYF.

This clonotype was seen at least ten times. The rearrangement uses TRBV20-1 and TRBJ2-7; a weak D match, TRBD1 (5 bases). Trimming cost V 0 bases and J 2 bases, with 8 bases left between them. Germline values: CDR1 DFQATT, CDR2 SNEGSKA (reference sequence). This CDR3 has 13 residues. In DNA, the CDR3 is TGCAGTGCTAGAGATCTCAGGGCCTACGAGCAGTACTTC. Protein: CSARDLRAYEQYF.

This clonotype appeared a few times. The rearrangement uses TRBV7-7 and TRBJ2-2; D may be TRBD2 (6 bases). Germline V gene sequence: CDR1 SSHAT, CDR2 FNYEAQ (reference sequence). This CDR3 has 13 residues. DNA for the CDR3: TGTGCTAGCGGACTTTCGAACACCGGGGAGCTGTTTTTT. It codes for CASGLSNTGELFF. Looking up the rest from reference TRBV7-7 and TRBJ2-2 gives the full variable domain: GAGVSQSPRYKVTKRGQDVTLRCDPISSHATLYWYQQALGQGPEFLTYFNYEAQPDKSGLPSDRFSAERPEGSISTLTIQRTEQRDSAMYRCASGLSNTGELFFGEGSRLTVL.

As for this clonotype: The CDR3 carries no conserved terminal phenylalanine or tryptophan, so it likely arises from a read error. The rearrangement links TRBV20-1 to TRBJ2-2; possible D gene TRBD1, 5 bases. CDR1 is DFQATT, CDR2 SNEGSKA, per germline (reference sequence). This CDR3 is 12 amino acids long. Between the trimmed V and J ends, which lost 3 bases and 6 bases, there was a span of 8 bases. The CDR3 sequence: CSASKGPGELFC. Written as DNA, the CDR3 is TGCAGTGCTAGCAAGGGGCCCGGGGAGCTGTTTTGT.

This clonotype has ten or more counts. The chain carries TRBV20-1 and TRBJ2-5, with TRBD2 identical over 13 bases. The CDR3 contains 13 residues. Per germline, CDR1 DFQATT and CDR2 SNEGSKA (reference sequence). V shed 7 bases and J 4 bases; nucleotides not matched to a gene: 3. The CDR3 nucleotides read TGCAGTGTCGGACTAGCGGGGGTAGAGACCCAGTACTTC. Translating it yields CSVGLAGVETQYF.

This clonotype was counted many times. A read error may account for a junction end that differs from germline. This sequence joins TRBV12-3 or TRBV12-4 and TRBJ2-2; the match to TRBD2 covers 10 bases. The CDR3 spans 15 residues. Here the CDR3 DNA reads TGTGCCAGCAGTCTAGCGGGAGCGAACACCGGGGAGCTGTTTTTT. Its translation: CASSLAGANTGELFF.

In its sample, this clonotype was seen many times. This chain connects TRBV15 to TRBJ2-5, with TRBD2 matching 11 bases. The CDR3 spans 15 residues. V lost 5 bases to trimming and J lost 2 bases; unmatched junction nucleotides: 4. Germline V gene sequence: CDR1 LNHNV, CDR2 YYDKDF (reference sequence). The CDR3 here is CATSWGLADQETQYF. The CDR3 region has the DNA TGTGCCACCAGCTGGGGACTAGCGGATCAAGAGACCCAGTACTTC.

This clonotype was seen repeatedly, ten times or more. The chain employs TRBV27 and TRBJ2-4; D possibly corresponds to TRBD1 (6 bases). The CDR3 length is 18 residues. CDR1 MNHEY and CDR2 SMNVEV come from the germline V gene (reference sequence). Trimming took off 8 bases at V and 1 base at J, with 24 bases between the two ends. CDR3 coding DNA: TGTGCCAGCGGACCTTTTCTAACAGGGAAGCATGCCAAAAACATTCAGTACTTC. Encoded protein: CASGPFLTGKHAKNIQYF.

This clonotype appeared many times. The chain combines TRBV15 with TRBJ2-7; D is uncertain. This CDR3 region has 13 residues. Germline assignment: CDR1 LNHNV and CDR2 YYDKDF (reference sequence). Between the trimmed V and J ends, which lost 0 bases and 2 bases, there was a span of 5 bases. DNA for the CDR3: TGTGCCACCAGCAGAGAGGTTGCCTACGAGCAGTACGTC. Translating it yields CATSREVAYEQYV.

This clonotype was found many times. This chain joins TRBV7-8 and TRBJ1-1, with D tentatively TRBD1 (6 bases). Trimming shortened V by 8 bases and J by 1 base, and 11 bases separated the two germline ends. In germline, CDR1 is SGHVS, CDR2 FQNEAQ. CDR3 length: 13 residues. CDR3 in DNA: TGTGCCAGCCGCCTACAGGGGAACACTGAAGCTTTCTTT. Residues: CASRLQGNTEAFF.

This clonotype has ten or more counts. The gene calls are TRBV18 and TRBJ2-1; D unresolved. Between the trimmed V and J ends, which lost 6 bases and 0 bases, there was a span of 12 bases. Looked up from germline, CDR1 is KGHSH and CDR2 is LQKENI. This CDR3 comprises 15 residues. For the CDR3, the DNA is TGTGCCAGCTCCCGAGGCGAAAGCTCCTACAATGAGCAGTTCTTC. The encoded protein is CASSRGESSYNEQFF.

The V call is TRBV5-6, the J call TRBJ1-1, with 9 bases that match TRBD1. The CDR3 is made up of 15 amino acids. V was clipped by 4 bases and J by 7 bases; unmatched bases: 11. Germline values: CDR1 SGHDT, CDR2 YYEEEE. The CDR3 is CASSGLQGATFEAFF. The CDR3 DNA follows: TGTGCCAGCAGCGGATTACAGGGGGCGACGTTTGAAGCTTTCTTT.

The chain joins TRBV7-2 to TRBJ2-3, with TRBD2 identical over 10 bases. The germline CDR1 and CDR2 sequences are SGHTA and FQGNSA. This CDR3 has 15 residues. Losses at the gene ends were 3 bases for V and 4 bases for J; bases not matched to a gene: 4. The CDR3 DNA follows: TGTGCCAGCAGCTTCCCTCTAGCGGGAGCAGATACGCAGTATTTT. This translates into CASSFPLAGADTQYF.

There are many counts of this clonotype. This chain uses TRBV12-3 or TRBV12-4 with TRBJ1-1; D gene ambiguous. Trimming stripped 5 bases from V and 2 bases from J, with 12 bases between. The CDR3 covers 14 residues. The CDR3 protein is CASSKDLLNTEAFF. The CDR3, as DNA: TGTGCCAGCAGTAAAGACCTTCTTAACACTGAAGCTTTCTTT.

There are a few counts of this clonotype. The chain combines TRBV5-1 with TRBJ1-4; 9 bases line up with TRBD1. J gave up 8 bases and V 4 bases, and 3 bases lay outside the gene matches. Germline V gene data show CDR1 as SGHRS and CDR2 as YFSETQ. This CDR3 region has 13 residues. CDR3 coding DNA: TGCGCCAGCAGCCGGACAGGGGAAGAAAAACTGTTTTTT. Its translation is CASSRTGEEKLFF.

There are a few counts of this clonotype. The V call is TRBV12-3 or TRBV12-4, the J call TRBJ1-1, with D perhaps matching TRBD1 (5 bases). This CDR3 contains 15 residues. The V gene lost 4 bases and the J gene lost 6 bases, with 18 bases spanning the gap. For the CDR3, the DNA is TGTGCCAGCAGTTCCCCTGGACATCGGGCGGCTGAAGCTTTCTTT. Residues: CASSSPGHRAAEAFF.

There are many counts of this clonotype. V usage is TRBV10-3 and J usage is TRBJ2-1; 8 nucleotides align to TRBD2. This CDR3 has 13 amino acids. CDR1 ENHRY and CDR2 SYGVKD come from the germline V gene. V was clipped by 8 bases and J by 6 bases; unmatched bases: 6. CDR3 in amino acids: CAIAGGNTNEQFF. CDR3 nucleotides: TGTGCCATCGCGGGAGGTAATACCAATGAGCAGTTCTTC.

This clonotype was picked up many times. The CDR3 region is CASSLAPGKNEQFF. CDR3 nucleotide sequence: TGCGCCAGCAGCTTGGCCCCAGGGAAGAATGAGCAGTTCTTC. The chain uses TRBV5-1 and TRBJ2-1, with D tentatively TRBD1 (5 bases). The ends were cut back, 0 bases at V and 7 bases at J, with 11 bases in the middle. CDR3 length: 14 residues. Germline V gene sequence: CDR1 SGHRS, CDR2 YFSETQ. The full variable domain, rest sourced from reference TRBV5-1 and TRBJ2-1, is KAGVTQTPRYLIKTRGQQVTLSCSPISGHRSVSWYQQTPGQGLQFLFEYFSETQRNKGNFPGRFSGRQFSNSRSEMNVSTLELGDSALYLCASSLAPGKNEQFFGPGTRLTVL.

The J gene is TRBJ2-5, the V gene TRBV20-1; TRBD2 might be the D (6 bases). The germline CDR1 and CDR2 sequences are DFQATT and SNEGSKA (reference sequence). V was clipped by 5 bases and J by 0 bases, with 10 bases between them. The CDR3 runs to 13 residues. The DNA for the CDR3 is TGCAGTGCTGCACTAGCAGACCAAGAGACCCAGTACTTC. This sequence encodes CSAALADQETQYF.

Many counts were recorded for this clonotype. CDR3: CASSPRTGSTYEQYF. The CDR3 coding sequence is TGTGCCAGCAGTCCACGGACAGGGAGCACCTACGAGCAGTACTTC. The V call is TRBV27, the J call TRBJ2-7; 8 nucleotides match TRBD1. The length of the CDR3 is 15 residues. CDR1 and CDR2 from the germline V gene are MNHEY and SMNVEV (reference sequence). After removal of 5 bases from V and 2 bases from J, the junction contained 8 bases not matched to a gene.

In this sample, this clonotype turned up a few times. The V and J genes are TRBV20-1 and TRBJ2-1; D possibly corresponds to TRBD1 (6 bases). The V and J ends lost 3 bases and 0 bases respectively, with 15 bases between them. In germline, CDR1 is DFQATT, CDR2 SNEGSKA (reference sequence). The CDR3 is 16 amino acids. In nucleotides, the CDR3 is TGCAGTGCTAGCGATAGGGGGTCGAGCTCCTACAATGAGCAGTTCTTC. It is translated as CSASDRGSSSYNEQFF.